This section outlines one TCR beta chain sequence together with its context. Sequencing was performed with immunoSEQ multiplex PCR; in TCRdb, only in-frame clones are kept and a portion is missing. The sample gives about 180,000 clones, around 73% of which show up once; roughly 17% is in the top ten. The record originates from a study of blood T cell repertoires in COVID-19. Participants were placed into cohorts based on the clinical history they reported. Recovered status applied to Cohort 3 donors who had two consecutive negative PCRs. It also applied to those with clearance or with symptom resolution. The CDR3 extends over 18 amino acids. Looked up from germline, CDR1 is SGHTA and CDR2 is FQGNSA. V lost 3 bases, J lost 2 bases, and 23 bases lay in between.

The receptor was isolated from a woman aged 50 to 60 who had recovered from COVID-19. The chain recombines TRBV7-2 with TRBJ2-7; D may be TRBD1 (6 bases). The sample taken for sequencing was PBMCs or T cells enriched from blood (not recorded which). For the CDR3, the DNA is TGTGCCAGCAGCTTTCCAACAGGGACCTGGTCCCGAACCTACGAGCAGTACTTC. Translated, it gives CASSFPTGTWSRTYEQYF.